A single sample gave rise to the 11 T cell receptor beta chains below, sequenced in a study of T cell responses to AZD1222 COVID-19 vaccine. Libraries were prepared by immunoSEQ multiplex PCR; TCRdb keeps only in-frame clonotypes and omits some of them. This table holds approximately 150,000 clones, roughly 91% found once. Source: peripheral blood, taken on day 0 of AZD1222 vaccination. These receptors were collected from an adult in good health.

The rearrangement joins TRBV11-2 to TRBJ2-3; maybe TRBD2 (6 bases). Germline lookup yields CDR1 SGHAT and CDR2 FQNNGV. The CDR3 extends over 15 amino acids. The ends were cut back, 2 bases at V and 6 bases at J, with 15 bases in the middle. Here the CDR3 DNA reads TGTGCCAGCAGCTTATACGGGGGAGTGAGGGATACGCAGTATTTT. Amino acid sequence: CASSLYGGVRDTQYF.

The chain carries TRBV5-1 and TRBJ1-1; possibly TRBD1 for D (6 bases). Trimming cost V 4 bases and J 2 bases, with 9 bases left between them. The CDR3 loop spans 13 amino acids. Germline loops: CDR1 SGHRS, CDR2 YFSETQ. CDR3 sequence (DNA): TGCGCCAGCAGCCGGACAGCTAACACTGAAGCTTTCTTT. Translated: CASSRTANTEAFF. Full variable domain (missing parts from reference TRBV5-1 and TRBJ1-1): KAGVTQTPRYLIKTRGQQVTLSCSPISGHRSVSWYQQTPGQGLQFLFEYFSETQRNKGNFPGRFSGRQFSNSRSEMNVSTLELGDSALYLCASSRTANTEAFFGQGTRLTVV.

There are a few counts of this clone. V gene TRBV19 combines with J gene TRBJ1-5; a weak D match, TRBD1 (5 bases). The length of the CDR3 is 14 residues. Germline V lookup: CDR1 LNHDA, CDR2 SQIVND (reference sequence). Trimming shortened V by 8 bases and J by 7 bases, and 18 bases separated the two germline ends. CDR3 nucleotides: TGTGCCAGTGGGAGTACCCCAGGGAGGCAGCCCCAGCATTTT. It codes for CASGSTPGRQPQHF.

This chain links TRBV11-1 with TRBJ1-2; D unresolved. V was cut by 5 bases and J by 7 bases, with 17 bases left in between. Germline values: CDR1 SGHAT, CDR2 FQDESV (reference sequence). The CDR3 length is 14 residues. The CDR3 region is CASSQVTGWLGYTF. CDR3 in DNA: TGTGCCAGCAGCCAGGTGACGGGGTGGCTTGGCTACACCTTC.

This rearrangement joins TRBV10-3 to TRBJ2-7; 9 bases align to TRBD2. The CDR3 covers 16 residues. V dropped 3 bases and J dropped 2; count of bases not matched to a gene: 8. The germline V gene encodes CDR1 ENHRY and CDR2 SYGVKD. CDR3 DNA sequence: TGTGCCATCAGTGACCCCGGGACTAGCAGTACCTACGAGCAGTACTTC. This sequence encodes CAISDPGTSSTYEQYF.

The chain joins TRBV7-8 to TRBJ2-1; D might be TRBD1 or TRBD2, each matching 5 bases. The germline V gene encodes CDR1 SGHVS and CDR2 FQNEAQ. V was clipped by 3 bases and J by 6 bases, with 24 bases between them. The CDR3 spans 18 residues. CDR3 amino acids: CASSLSIGGIRLGNEQFF. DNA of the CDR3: TGTGCCAGCAGCTTGTCCATTGGGGGAATAAGGCTGGGCAATGAGCAGTTCTTC.

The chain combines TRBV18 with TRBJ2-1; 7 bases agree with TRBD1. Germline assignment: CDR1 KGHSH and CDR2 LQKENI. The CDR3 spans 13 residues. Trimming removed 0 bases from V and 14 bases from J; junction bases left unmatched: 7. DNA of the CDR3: TGTGCCAGCTCACCACCGACAGGGTGGAAGGAGTTCTTC. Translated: CASSPPTGWKEFF. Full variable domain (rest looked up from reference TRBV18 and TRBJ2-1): NAGVMQNPRHLVRRRGQEARLRCSPMKGHSHVYWYRQLPEEGLKFMVYLQKENIIDESGMPKERFSAEFPKEGPSILRIQQVVRGDSAAYFCASSPPTGWKEFFGPGTRLTVL.

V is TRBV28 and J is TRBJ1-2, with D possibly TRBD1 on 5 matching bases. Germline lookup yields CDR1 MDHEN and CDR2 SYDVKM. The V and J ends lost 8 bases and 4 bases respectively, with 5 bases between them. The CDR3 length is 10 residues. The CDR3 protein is CASGGYGYTF. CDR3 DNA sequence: TGTGCCAGCGGGGGCTATGGCTACACCTTC.

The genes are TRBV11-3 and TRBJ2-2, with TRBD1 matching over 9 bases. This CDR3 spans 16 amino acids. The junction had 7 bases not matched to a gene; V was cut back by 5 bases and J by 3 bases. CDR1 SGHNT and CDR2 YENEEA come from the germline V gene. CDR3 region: CASSTHRQGDTGELFF. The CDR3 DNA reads TGTGCCAGCAGCACGCACCGACAGGGGGACACCGGGGAGCTGTTTTTT.

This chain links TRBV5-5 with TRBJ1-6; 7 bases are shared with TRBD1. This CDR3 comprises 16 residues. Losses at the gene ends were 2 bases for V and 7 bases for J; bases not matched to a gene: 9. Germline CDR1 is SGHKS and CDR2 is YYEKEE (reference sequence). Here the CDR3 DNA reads TGTGCCAGCAGCTTATACGGAGAACAGGGGAATTCACCCCTCCACTTT. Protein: CASSLYGEQGNSPLHF.

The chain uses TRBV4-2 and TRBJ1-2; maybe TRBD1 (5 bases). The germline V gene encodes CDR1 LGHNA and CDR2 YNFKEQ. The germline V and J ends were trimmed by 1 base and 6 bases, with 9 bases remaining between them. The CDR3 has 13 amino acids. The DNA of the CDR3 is TGTGCCAGCAGCCAAGTGGGGGGGGATGGCTACACCTTC. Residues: CASSQVGGDGYTF.